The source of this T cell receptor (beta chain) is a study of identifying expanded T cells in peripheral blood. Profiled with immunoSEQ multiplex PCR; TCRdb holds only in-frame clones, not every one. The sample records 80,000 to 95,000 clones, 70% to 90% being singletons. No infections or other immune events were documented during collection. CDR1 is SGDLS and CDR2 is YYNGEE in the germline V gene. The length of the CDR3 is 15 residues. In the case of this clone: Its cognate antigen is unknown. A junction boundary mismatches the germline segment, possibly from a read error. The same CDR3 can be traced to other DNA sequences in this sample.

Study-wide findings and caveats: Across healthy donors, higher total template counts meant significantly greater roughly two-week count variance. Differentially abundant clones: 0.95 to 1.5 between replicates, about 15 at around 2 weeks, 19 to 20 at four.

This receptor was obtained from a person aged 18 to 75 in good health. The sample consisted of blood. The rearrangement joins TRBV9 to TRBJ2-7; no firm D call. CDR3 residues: CASSVGSLPLNEQYF. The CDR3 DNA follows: TGTGCCAGCAGCGTAGGGTCCCTTCCCCTTAACGAACAGTACTTC.